A single sample is the source of the 3 T cell receptor beta chains below, sequenced in a study of blood T cell repertoires in COVID-19. Some clones are missing from TCRdb's copy, which holds only in-frame ones; the method was immunoSEQ multiplex PCR. The repertoire includes roughly 25,000 clones, approximately 90% of them detected once, and roughly a tenth sits in the top ten. Sequences were obtained from peripheral blood. The receptor set was obtained from a man aged 70-80 years with acute or convalescent COVID-19.

In its sample, this clone was seen a few times. This rearrangement joins TRBV28 to TRBJ2-2; possibly TRBD2 for D (6 bases). Germline V lookup: CDR1 MDHEN, CDR2 SYDVKM. The CDR3 sequence is 18 residues long. Trimming pared 1 base from V and 10 bases from J, leaving 25 bases between. CDR3 residues: CASSLLSLGGTRNLELFF. In DNA, the CDR3 is TGTGCCAGCAGTTTATTATCCCTGGGAGGTACTAGGAACTTGGAGCTGTTTTTT.

The chain combines TRBV2 with TRBJ1-1; the D is unclear. The CDR3 is made up of 13 amino acids. With 4 bases removed from V and 4 bases from J, the gap between germline ends came to 10 bases. The V gene's germline CDR1 is SNHLY and CDR2 FYNNEI. The CDR3 DNA is TGTGCCAGCAGTGTATTCTCCCGCACTGAAGCTTTCTTT. Its protein product is CASSVFSRTEAFF. The variable domain in full, completed from reference TRBV2 and TRBJ1-1, reads EPEVTQTPSHQVTQMGQEVILRCVPISNHLYFYWYRQILGQKVEFLVSFYNNEISEKSEIFDDQFSVERPDGSNFTLKIRSTKLEDSAMYFCASSVFSRTEAFFGQGTRLTVV.

The V gene is TRBV2, the J gene TRBJ1-3, with D possibly being TRBD1 (5 bases). Trimming cost V 7 bases and J 0 bases, with 13 bases left between them. This CDR3 comprises 15 residues. Per the germline V gene, CDR1 is SNHLY and CDR2 is FYNNEI. The CDR3: CASTDSVISGNTIYF. DNA for the CDR3: TGTGCCAGCACCGACAGCGTAATCTCTGGAAACACCATATATTTT. The full variable domain, with the rest looked up from reference TRBV2 and TRBJ1-3, is EPEVTQTPSHQVTQMGQEVILRCVPISNHLYFYWYRQILGQKVEFLVSFYNNEISEKSEIFDDQFSVERPDGSNFTLKIRSTKLEDSAMYFCASTDSVISGNTIYFGEGSWLTVV.